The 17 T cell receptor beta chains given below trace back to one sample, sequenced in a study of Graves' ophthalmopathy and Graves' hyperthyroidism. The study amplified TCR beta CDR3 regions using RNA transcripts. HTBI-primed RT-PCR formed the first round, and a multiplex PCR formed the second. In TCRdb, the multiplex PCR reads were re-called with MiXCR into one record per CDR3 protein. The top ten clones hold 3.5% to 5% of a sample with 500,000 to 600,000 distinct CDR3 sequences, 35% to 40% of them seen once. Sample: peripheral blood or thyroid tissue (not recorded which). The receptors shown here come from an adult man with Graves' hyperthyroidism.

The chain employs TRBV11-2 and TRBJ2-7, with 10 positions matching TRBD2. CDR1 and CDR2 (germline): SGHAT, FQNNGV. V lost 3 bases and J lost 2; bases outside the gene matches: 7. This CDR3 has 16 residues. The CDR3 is CASSFLTSGAPYEQYF. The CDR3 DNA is TGTGCCAGCAGCTTTCTCACTAGCGGGGCCCCCTACGAGCAGTACTTC.

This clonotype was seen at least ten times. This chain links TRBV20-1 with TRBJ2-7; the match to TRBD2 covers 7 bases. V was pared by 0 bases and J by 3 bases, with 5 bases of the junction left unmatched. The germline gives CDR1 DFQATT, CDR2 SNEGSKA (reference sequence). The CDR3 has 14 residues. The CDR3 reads CSAREGRGSYEQYF. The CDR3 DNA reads TGCAGTGCTAGAGAGGGGAGGGGAAGCTACGAGCAGTACTTC.

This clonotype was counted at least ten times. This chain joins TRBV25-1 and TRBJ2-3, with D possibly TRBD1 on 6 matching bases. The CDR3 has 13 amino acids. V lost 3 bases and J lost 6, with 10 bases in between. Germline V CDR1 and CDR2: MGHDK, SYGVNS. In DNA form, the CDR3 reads TGTGCCAGCAGTGAGGCAGGGGTGGATACGCAGTATTTT. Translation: CASSEAGVDTQYF.

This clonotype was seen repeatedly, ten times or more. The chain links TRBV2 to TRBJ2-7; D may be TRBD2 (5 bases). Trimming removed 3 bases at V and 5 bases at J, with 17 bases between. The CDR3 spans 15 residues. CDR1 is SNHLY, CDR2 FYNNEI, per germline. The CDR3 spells CASSDTRTGKNEQYF. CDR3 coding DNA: TGTGCCAGCAGTGACACCAGGACTGGTAAGAACGAGCAGTACTTC.

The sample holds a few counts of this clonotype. CDR3 amino acids: CASSQDQSGGYDEQYF. As DNA, the CDR3 is TGTGCCAGCAGCCAAGATCAAAGCGGGGGATACGACGAGCAGTACTTC. J is TRBJ2-7 and V is TRBV3-1; TRBD2 matches at 8 bases. Germline-derived CDR1 and CDR2 are LGHDT and YNNKEL (reference sequence). J was trimmed by 5 bases and V by 0 bases; bases with no gene match: 9. CDR3 length equals 16 residues.

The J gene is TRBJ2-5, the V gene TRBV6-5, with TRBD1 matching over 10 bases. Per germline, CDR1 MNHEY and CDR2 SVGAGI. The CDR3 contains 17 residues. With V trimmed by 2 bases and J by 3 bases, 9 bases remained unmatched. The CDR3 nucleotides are TGTGCCAGCAGTTACCTGTCGGGACAGGGGTTAAAAGAGACCCAGTACTTC. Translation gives CASSYLSGQGLKETQYF.

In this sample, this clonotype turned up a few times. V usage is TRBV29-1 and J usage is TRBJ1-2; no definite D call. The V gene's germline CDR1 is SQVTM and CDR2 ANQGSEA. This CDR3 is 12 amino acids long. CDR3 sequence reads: CSYDPGPHGYTF. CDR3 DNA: TGCAGTTACGATCCGGGCCCCCATGGCTACACCTTC.

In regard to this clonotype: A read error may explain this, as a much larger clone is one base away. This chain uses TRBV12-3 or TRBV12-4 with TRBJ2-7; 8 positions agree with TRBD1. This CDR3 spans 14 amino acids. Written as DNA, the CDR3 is TGTGCCAGCAGTATCGGACAGGGAGGATACGAGCGGTACTTC. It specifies CASSIGQGGYERYF.

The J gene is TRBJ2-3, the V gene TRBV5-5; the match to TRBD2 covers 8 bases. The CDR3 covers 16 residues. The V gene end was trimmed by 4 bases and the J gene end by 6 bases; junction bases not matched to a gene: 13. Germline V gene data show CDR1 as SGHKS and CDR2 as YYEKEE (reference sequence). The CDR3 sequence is CASSVPGLGGSDTQYF. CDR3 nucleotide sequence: TGTGCCAGCAGCGTCCCGGGACTAGGGGGGTCGGATACGCAGTATTTT.

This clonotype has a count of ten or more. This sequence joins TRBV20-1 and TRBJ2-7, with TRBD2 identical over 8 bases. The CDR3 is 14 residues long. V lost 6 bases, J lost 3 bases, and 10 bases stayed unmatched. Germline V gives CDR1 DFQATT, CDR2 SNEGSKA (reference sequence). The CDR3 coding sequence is TGCAGTGCGCATGCCGGGACTAGTGACTACGAGCAGTACTTC. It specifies CSAHAGTSDYEQYF.

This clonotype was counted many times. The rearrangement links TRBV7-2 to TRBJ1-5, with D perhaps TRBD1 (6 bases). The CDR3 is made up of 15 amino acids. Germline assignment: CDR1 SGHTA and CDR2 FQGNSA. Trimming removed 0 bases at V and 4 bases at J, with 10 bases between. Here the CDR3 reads CASSLAGQFNQPQHF. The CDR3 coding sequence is TGTGCCAGCAGCTTAGCTGGACAGTTTAATCAGCCCCAGCATTTT.

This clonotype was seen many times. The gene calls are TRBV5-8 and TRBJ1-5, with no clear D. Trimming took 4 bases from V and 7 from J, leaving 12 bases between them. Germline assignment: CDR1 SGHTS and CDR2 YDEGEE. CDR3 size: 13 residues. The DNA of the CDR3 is TGTGCCAGCAGCATGAGCCCGGGACAGCCCCAGCATTTT. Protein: CASSMSPGQPQHF.

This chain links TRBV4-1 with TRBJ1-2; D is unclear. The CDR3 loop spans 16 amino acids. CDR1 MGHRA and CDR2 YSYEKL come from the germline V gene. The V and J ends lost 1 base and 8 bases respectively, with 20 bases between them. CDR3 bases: TGCGCCAGCAGCCAAGTTGTCGCCCGTGGAGCGGGGGGCTACACCTTC. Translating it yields CASSQVVARGAGGYTF.

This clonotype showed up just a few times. The DNA of the CDR3 is TGTGCCAGCAGCTTTCGGACAGGGGTGACCGGGGAGCTGTTTTTT. Translated: CASSFRTGVTGELFF. The genes are TRBV11-2 and TRBJ2-2; 9 bases are a match to TRBD1. V shed 3 bases, J shed 5 bases, and the junction held 4 bases outside the gene matches. There are 15 residues in the CDR3. Germline V gene lookup returns CDR1 SGHAT and CDR2 FQNNGV.

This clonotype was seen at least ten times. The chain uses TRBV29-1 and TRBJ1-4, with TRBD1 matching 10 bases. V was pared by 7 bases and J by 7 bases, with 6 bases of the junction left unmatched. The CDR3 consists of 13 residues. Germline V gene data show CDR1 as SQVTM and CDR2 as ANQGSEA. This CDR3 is CSAGQGGGEKLFF. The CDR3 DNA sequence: TGCAGCGCTGGACAGGGGGGAGGTGAAAAACTGTTTTTT. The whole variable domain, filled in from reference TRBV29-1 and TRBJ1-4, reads SAVISQKPSRDICQRGTSLTIQCQVDSQVTMMFWYRQQPGQSLTLIATANQGSEATYESGFVIDKFPISRPNLTFSTLTVSNMSPEDSSIYLCSAGQGGGEKLFFGSGTQLSVL.

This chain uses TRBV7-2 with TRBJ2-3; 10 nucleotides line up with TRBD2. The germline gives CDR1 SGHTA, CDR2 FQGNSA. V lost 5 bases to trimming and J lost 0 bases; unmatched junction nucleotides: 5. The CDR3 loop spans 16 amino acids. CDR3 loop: CASSPQLAGSTDTQYF. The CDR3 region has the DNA TGTGCCAGCAGCCCCCAACTAGCGGGGAGCACAGATACGCAGTATTTT. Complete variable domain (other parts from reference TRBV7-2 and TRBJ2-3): GAGVSQSPSNKVTEKGKDVELRCDPISGHTALYWYRQSLGQGLEFLIYFQGNSAPDKSGLPSDRFSAERTGGSVSTLTIQRTQQEDSAVYLCASSPQLAGSTDTQYFGPGTRLTVL.

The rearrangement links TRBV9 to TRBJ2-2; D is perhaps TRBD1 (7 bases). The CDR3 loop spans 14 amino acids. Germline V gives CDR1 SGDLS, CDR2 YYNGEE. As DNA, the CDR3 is TGTGCGCCGCGGGGAACAGGGGAAGCCGGGGAGCTGTTTTTT. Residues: CAPRGTGEAGELFF.